The count of the clone carrying this TCR beta chain is one. Its antigen is currently unknown. Sample treatment: oral pan-JAK inhibitor, 5-10 mg twice daily. Researchers gathered lesional scalp punch biopsies and peripheral blood from patients with alopecia areata. This sample is drawn from a study of CD8+ T cells in alopecia areata. Study-wide points: Normal scalp had lower clonality than lesional scalp, with alopecia totalis/universalis lesions showing this most strongly. Numerous expanded lesional clones remained in scalp and blood during tofacitinib. The study found tofacitinib significantly decreased scalp clonality and expanded CD8+ clones among the top 100.

After isolation, RNA underwent reverse transcription to generate cDNA as the sequencing template. Here immunoSEQ multiplex PCR was the method, and the copy in TCRdb shows in-frame clones only, minus some. The table records roughly 99,000 clones, roughly 84% of them present only once. Trimming cost V 4 bases and J 0 bases, with 20 bases left between them. Germline assignment: CDR1 SGHVS and CDR2 FQNEAQ. The CDR3 is 18 residues long. The J gene is TRBJ2-3, the V gene TRBV7-8; either TRBD1 or TRBD2 may fit D (5 bases each). The TCR was taken from a human donor with alopecia areata. The input for sequencing was CD8+ T cells sorted from blood, taken at week 24, from a patient treated with tofacitinib. The CDR3 sequence is CASSSGPGERPSTDTQYF. Here the CDR3 DNA reads TGTGCCAGCAGCTCAGGGCCTGGCGAGCGGCCTAGCACAGATACGCAGTATTTT.